This T cell receptor beta chain originates from a study of T cell changes during pregnancy in multiple sclerosis. CDR1 LGHNA and CDR2 YSLEER come from the germline V gene. The junction had 9 bases not matched to a gene; V was cut back by 4 bases and J by 6 bases. The CDR3 length is 16 residues. The data were produced by immunoSEQ multiplex PCR, yet TCRdb's version contains in-frame clones alone and is incomplete. The data show tens of thousands of clones, approximately 90% seen once. The sequence derives from a female donor with multiple sclerosis, enrolled in a pregnancy study. The material sequenced was peripheral blood, taken before pregnancy. The J gene is TRBJ1-6, the V gene TRBV4-3; 7 nucleotides line up with TRBD1. CDR3 region: CASSPSRDRANSPLHF. The CDR3 coding sequence is TGCGCCAGCAGCCCCTCCCGAGACAGGGCTAATTCACCCCTCCACTTT.